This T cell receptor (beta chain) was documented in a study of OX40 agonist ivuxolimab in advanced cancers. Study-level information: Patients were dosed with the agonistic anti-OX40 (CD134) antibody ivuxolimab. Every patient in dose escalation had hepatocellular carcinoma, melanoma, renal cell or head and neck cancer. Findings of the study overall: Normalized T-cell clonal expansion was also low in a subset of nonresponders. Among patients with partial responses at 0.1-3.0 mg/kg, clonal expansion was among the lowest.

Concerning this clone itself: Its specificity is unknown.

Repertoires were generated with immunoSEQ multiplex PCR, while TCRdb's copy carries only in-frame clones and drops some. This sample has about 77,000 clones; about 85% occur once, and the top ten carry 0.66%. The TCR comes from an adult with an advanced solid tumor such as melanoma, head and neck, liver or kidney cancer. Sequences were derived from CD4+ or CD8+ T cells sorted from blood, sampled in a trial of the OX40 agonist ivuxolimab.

In DNA, the CDR3 is TGCGCCAGCAGCCAAGATATATTCACCGGGGAGCTGTTTTTT. This translates into CASSQDIFTGELFF. The chain couples TRBV4-3 to TRBJ2-2, with unresolved D. The CDR3 has 14 residues. Trimming took off 0 bases at V and 4 bases at J, with 6 bases between the two ends. Germline CDR1 and CDR2: LGHNA and YSLEER.